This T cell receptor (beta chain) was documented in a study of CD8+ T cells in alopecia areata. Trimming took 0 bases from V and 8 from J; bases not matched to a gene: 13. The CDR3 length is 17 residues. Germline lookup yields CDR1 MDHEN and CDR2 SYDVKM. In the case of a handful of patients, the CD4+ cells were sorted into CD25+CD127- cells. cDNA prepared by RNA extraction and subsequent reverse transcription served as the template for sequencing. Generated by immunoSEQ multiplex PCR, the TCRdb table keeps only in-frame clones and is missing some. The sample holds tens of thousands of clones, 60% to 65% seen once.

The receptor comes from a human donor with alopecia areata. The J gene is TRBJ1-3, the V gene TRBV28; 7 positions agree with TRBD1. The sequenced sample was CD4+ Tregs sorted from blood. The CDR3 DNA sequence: TGTGCCAGCAGTTTATGGTATTATCGAGGGGGCCAGGACACCATATATTTT. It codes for CASSLWYYRGGQDTIYF.